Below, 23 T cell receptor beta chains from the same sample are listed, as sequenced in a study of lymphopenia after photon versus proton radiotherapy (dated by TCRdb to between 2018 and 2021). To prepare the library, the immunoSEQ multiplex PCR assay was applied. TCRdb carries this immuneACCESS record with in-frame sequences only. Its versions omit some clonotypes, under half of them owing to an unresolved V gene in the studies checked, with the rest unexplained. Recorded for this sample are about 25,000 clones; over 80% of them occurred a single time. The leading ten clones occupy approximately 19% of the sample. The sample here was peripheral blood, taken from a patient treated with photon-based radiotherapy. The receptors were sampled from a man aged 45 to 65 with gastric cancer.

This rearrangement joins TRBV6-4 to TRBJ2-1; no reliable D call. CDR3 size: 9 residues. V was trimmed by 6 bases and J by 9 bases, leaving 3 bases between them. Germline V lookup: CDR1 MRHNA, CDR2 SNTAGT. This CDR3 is CASRGEQFF. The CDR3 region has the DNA TGTGCCAGCAGGGGTGAGCAGTTCTTC.

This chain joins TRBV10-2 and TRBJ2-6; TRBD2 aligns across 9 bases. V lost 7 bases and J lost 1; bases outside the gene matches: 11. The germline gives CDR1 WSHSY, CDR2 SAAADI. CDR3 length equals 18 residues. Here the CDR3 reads CASTGLSGGYSGANVLTF. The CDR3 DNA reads TGCGCCAGCACTGGACTTAGCGGGGGATATTCTGGGGCCAACGTCCTGACTTTC.

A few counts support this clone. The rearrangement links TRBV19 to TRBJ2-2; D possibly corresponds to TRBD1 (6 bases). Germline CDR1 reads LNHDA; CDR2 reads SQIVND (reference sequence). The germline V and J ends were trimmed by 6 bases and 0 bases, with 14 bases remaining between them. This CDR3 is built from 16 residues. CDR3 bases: TGTGCCAGTAGCGATCCGGGACAATCGAACACCGGGGAGCTGTTTTTT. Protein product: CASSDPGQSNTGELFF.

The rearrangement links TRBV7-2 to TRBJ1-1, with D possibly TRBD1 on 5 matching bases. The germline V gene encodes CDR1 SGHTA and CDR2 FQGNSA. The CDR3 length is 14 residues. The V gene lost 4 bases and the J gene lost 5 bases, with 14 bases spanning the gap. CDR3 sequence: CASSSWDERTEAFF. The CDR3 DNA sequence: TGTGCCAGCAGCTCCTGGGACGAGAGAACTGAAGCTTTCTTT.

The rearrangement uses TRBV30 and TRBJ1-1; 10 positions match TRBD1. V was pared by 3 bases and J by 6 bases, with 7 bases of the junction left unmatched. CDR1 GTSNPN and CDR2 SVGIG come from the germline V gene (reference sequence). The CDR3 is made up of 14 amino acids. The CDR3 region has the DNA TGTGCCTGGAGGACAGGGGGCGACCTCCCTGAAGCTTTCTTT. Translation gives CAWRTGGDLPEAFF.

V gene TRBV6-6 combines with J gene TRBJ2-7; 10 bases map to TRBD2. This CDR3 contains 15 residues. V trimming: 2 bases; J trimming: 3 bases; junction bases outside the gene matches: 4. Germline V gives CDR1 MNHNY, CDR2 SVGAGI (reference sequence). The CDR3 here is CASSYNPSGGYEQYF. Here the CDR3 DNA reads TGTGCCAGCAGTTACAATCCTAGCGGGGGCTACGAGCAGTACTTC.

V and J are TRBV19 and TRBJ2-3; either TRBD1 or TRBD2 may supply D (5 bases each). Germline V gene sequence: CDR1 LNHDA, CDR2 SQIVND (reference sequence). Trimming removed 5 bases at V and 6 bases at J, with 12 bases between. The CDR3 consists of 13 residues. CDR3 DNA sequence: TGTGCCAGTAGTTTTGGTTGGGGGGATACGCAGTATTTT. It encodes CASSFGWGDTQYF.

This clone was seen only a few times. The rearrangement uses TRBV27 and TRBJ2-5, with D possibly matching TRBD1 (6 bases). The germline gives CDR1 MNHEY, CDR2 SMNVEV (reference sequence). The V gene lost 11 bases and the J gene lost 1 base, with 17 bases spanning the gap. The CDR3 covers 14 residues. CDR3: CAAGISTGQETQYF. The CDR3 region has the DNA TGTGCCGCTGGCATCTCGACAGGCCAAGAGACCCAGTACTTC.

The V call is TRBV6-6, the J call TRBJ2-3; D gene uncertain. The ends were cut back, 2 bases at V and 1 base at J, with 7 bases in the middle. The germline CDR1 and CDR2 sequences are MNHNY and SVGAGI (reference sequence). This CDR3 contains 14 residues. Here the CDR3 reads CASSYRGGTDTQYF. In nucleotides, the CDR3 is TGTGCCAGCAGTTACCGTGGTGGCACAGATACGCAGTATTTT.

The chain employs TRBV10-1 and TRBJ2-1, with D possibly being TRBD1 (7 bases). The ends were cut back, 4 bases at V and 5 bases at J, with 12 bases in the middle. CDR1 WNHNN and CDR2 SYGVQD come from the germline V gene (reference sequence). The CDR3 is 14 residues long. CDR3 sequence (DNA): TGCGCCAGCAGTGTAACCAGGGGGGACAATGAGCAGTTCTTC. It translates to CASSVTRGDNEQFF.

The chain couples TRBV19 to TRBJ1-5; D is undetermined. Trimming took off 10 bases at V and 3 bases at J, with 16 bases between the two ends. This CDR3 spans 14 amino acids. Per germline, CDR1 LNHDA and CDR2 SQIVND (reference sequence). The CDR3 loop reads CATQAGQFNQPQHF. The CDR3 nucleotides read TGTGCCACTCAGGCCGGGCAGTTCAATCAGCCCCAGCATTTT. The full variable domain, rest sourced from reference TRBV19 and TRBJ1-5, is DGGITQSPKYLFRKEGQNVTLSCEQNLNHDAMYWYRQDPGQGLRLIYYSQIVNDFQKGDIAEGYSVSREKKESFPLTVTSAQKNPTAFYLCATQAGQFNQPQHFGDGTRLSIL.

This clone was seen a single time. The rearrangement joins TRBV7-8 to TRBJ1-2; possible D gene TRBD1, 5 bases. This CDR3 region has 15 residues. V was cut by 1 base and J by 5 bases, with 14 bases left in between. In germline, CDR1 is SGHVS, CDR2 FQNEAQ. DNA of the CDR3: TGTGCCAGCAGCTTAGATATCGGGGGGGGTTATGGCTACACCTTC. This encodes CASSLDIGGGYGYTF.

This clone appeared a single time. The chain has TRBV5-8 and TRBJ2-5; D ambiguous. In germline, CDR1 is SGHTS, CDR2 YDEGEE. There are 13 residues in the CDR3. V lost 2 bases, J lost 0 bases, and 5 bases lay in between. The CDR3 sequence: CASSFGYQETQYF. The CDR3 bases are TGTGCCAGCAGCTTTGGGTACCAAGAGACCCAGTACTTC.

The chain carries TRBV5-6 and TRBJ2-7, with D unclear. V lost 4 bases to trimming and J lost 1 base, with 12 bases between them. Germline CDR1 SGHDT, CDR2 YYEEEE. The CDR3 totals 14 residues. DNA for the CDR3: TGTGCCAGCAGCCCGCGTTGGGTATCCTACGAGCAGTACGTC. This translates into CASSPRWVSYEQYV.

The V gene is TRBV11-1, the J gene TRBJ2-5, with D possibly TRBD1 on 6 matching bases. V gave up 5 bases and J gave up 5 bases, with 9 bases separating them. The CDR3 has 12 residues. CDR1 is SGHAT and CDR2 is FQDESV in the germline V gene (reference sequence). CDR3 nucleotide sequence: TGTGCCAGCAGCCCTCAGGGGGAGACCCAGTACTTC. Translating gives CASSPQGETQYF.

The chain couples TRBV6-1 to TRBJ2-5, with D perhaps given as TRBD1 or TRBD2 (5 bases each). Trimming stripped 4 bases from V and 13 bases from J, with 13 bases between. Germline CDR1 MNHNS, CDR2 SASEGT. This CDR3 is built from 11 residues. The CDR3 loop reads CASSAGTFRYF. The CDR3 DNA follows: TGTGCCAGCAGTGCCGGGACGTTTAGGTACTTC.

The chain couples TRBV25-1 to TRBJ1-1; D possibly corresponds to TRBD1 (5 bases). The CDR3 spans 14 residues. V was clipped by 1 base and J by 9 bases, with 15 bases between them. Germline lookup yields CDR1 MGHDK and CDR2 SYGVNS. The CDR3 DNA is TGTGCCAGCAGTGAATTCGGTGTGGCAGGGCAAGCTTTCTTT. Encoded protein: CASSEFGVAGQAFF.

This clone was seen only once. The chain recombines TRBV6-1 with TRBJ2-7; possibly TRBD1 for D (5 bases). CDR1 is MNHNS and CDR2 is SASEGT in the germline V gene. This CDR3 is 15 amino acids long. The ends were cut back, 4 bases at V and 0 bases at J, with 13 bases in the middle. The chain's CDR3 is CASSVGRVSSYEQYV. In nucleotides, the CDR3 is TGTGCCAGCAGTGTAGGCAGGGTAAGCTCCTACGAGCAGTACGTC.

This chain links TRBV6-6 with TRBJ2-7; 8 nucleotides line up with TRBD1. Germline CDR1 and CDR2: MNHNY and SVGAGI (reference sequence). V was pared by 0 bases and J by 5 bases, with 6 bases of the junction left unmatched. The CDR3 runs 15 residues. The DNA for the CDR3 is TGTGCCAGCAGTTACTCGGCAGGACAGGGCCACGAGCAGTACGTC. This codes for CASSYSAGQGHEQYV.

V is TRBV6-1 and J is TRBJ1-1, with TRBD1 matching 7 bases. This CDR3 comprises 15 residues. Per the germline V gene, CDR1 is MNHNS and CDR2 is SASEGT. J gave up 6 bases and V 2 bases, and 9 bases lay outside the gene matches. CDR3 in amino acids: CASSESLARGAEAFF. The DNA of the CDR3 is TGTGCCAGCAGTGAATCACTGGCCAGGGGGGCTGAAGCTTTCTTT.

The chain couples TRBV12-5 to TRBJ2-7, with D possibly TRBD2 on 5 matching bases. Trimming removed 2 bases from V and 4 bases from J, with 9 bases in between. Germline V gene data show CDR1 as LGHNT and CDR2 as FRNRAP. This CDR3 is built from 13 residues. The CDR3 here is CASGLPRGYEQYF. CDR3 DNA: TGTGCTAGTGGTTTGCCTCGGGGTTACGAGCAGTACTTC.

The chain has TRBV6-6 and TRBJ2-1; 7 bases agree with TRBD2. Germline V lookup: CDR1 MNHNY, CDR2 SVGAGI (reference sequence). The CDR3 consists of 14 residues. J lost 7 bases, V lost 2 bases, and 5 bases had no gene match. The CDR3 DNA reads TGTGCCAGCAGTTACGACACTAGCGCGAATGAGCAGTTCTTC. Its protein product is CASSYDTSANEQFF.

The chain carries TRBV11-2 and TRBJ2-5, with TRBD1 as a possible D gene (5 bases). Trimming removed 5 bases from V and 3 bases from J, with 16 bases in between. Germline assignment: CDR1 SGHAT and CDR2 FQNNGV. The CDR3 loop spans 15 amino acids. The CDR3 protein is CASSLRWQGKETQYF. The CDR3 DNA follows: TGTGCCAGCAGCCTCCGGTGGCAGGGCAAAGAGACCCAGTACTTC.